A selection of T cell receptor beta chains follows, all from one sample in a study of Ad26.COV2.S vaccination and SARS-CoV-2 variants. Libraries were prepared by immunoSEQ multiplex PCR; TCRdb keeps only in-frame clonotypes and omits some of them. The sample has roughly 410,000 clones, 80% to 90% seen once. Material: peripheral blood, obtained in a trial of Ad26.COV2.S vaccine versus placebo. The receptors shown here come from a person between 18 and 60 years old who received the Ad26.COV2.S COVID-19 vaccine or a placebo. The CDR3 runs from the conserved cysteine through the conserved F or W. Fields, in order: D gene, V gene, J gene, clone size, CDR3 DNA, CDR3 protein. A D gene is named only where the DNA matches it firmly. The size field is filled for only some rows; it gives once, few, many or a size class.

TRBD2	TRBV7-6	TRBJ2-1	.	TGTGCCAGCAGCTTAGGGCACCCACTAGCGGGAGGGGGAGCCTCCTACAATGAGCAGTTCTTC	CASSLGHPLAGGGASYNEQFF
.	TRBV3-1/TRBV3-2	TRBJ1-1	few	TGTGCCAGCAGCCGGGACCCGAACACTGAAGCTTTCTTT	CASSRDPNTEAFF
.	TRBV6-1	TRBJ1-5	.	TGTGCCAGCAGTGAAGCCCTAAATCAGCCCCAGCATTTT	CASSEALNQPQHF
.	TRBV2	TRBJ2-7	.	TGTGCCAGCAGTGAGGAGGGGGCGTCAGAGCAGTACTTC	CASSEEGASEQYF
.	TRBV15	TRBJ1-6	.	TGTGCTTCGTCAGGGAGCTCCTATAATTCACCCCTCCACTTT	CASSGSSYNSPLHF
.	TRBV5-5	TRBJ1-3	.	TGTGCCAGCAGCGTGGGGGGCTCTGGAAACACCATATATTTT	CASSVGGSGNTIYF
.	TRBV11-3	TRBJ2-7	.	TGTGCCAGCAGCCAGGGGGGGGGACTCCGAATTGACGAGCAGTACTTC	CASSQGGGLRIDEQYF
TRBD1	TRBV9	TRBJ1-6	.	TGTGCCAGCAGCGCGACAGGGGCCACTGGCCTCCACTTT	CASSATGATGLHF
.	TRBV19	TRBJ2-3	few	TGTGCCAGTAGTTCGGCAAGGGACATCCCTTCCACAGATACGCAGTATTTT	CASSSARDIPSTDTQYF
.	TRBV28	TRBJ1-1	few	TGTGCCAGTTCTAGTAGGAGAGGGAACACTGAAGCTTTCTTT	CASSSRRGNTEAFF
TRBD1	TRBV27	TRBJ1-1	.	TGTGCCAGCGCTACAGGGGGCAAACGGGACACTGAAGCTTTCTTT	CASATGGKRDTEAFF
.	TRBV7-9	TRBJ1-1	.	TGTGCCAGCAGCTCCCACTTAAACACTGAAGCTTTCTTT	CASSSHLNTEAFF
.	TRBV2	TRBJ2-5	.	TGTGCCAGCAAGGGGGAGGAGACCCAGTACTTC	CASKGEETQYF
.	TRBV6-5	TRBJ1-2	.	TGTGCCAGCAGTTACTCGTGGGGGGCTAACTATGGCTACACCTTC	CASSYSWGANYGYTF
.	TRBV19	TRBJ1-6	.	TGTGCCAGTATGGCAGGGGCGGCCTATAATTCACCCCTCCACTTT	CASMAGAAYNSPLHF
.	TRBV4-1	TRBJ1-2	.	TGCGCCAGCAGCCAAGAGGGACGGACGGGGCCTGGCTACACCTTC	CASSQEGRTGPGYTF
.	TRBV3-1/TRBV3-2	TRBJ1-1	.	TGTGCCAGCAGCCAAGCTACCGGGATTGAAGCTTTCTTT	CASSQATGIEAFF
TRBD2	TRBV7-9	TRBJ2-3	.	TGTGCCAGCAGCTTAGAGCACTCCGGGGGGGAGTATGACACGCAGTATTTT	CASSLEHSGGEYDTQYF
.	TRBV6-5	TRBJ2-3	.	TGTGCCAGCAGTTACTCTCACCGGGGTGCGCAGTATTTT	CASSYSHRGAQYF
.	TRBV5-5	TRBJ2-7	few	TGTGCCAGCAGCCTTGGGACCCCCTACGAGCAGTACTTC	CASSLGTPYEQYF
TRBD2	TRBV9	TRBJ2-3	.	TGTGCCAGCAGCGCGTATAGCGGGGGGGATGCAGATACGCAGTATTTT	CASSAYSGGDADTQYF
.	TRBV19	TRBJ1-3	few	TGTGCCAGTAGTAGTCACAGTGTTGGAAACACCATATATTTT	CASSSHSVGNTIYF
TRBD1	TRBV6-5	TRBJ1-2	.	TGTGCCAGCAAGACAGGGGGAGTAGGCTACACCTTC	CASKTGGVGYTF
TRBD2	TRBV9	TRBJ2-5	.	TGTGCCAGCAGCGCCCCGGGACTAGCGGGGGCCCAAGAGACCCAGTACTTC	CASSAPGLAGAQETQYF
.	TRBV5-1	TRBJ1-3	.	TGCGCCAGCAGCTTGGACGGGGCCGGAAACACCATATATTTT	CASSLDGAGNTIYF
.	TRBV5-1	TRBJ1-1	.	TGCGCCAGCAGCTTGGAGTCCGGGATACAATCTTTCTTT	CASSLESGIQSFF
.	TRBV25-1	TRBJ1-2	once	TGTGCCAGCAGTGATGCGAGGATTAACTATGGCTACACCTTC	CASSDARINYGYTF
.	TRBV28	TRBJ1-3	.	TGTGCCAGCAGACGCTCTCAGGGGCGCGGAAACACCATATATTTT	CASRRSQGRGNTIYF
.	TRBV9	TRBJ1-3	.	TGTGCCAGCAGCGTAGAGGCAGCCGGCCTCTCTGGAAACACCATATATTTT	CASSVEAAGLSGNTIYF
TRBD2	TRBV6-5	TRBJ2-5	.	TGTGCCAGCAGTTACTCAGCGGGGGAGACCCAGTACTTC	CASSYSAGETQYF
.	TRBV5-6	TRBJ2-1	.	TGTGCCAGCAGCTCCGAAACAAGGAGAAGGGACTACAATGAGCAGTTCTTC	CASSSETRRRDYNEQFF
.	TRBV18	TRBJ2-3	.	TGTGCCAGCTCATCCCTTACTACAGATACGCAGTATTTT	CASSSLTTDTQYF
.	TRBV11-3	TRBJ2-1	.	TGTGCCAGCAGCTTACTTCCAGGACGCTCCTACAATGAGCAGTTCTTC	CASSLLPGRSYNEQFF
.	TRBV2	TRBJ1-1	.	TGTGCCAGCAGTAACAGGGACGACACTGAAGCTTTCTTT	CASSNRDDTEAFF
.	TRBV7-3	TRBJ1-6	.	TGTGCCAGCAGCTTAGACAGTTATAATTCACCCCTCCACTTT	CASSLDSYNSPLHF
.	TRBV7-2	TRBJ1-2	.	TGTGCCAGCAGCTTAAGTCCAGGGCCGGGTGGCTACACCTTC	CASSLSPGPGGYTF
.	TRBV7-2	TRBJ1-3	few	TGTGCCAGCAGCTCACCTACCAGCTCTGGAAACACCATATATTTT	CASSSPTSSGNTIYF
TRBD1	TRBV5-4	TRBJ1-1	.	TGTGCCAGCAGCTCAGGACAGGGCGGAAAGAACACTGAAGCTTTCTTT	CASSSGQGGKNTEAFF
TRBD1	TRBV6-5	TRBJ1-2	.	TGTGCCAGCAGTTACTTAGCGGACAGGGGATATGGCTACACCTTC	CASSYLADRGYGYTF
TRBD1	TRBV6-5	TRBJ2-7	.	TGTGCCAGCAGTCCCCGACAGGGGACCTACGAGCAGTACTTC	CASSPRQGTYEQYF
.	TRBV19	TRBJ1-5	.	TGTGCCAGTAGTATAGCGGGGGTTAGGCAGCCCCAGCATTTT	CASSIAGVRQPQHF
TRBD2	TRBV5-1	TRBJ2-5	.	TGCGCCAGCAGCTTGGCCGCGGGAGCGGGAGGCCGGGAGACCCAGTACTTC	CASSLAAGAGGRETQYF
.	TRBV15	TRBJ2-7	once	TGTGCCACCAGCAGAGGTCACGCGTCAGGGGGGCTGTACGAGCAGTACTTC	CATSRGHASGGLYEQYF
.	TRBV7-9	TRBJ1-1	.	TGTGCCAGCAGTACGGGGGGGCCGAACACTGAAGCTTTCTTT	CASSTGGPNTEAFF
.	TRBV9	TRBJ1-1	.	TGTGCCAGCAGCCCCCTCCCTACTGAAGCTTTCTTT	CASSPLPTEAFF
TRBD2	TRBV5-6	TRBJ2-1	once	TGTGCCAGCAGCCCAAGGCGGACTAGCAATGAGCAGTTCTTC	CASSPRRTSNEQFF
TRBD2	TRBV6-4	TRBJ2-3	.	TGTGCCAGCAGTGACCTTCTAGAGACTAGCGGGAGTATTCCAGATACGCAGTATTTT	CASSDLLETSGSIPDTQYF
.	TRBV7-3	TRBJ2-7	few	TGTGCCAGCAGCATTGCACCGAACTCCTACGAGCAGTACTTC	CASSIAPNSYEQYF
TRBD2	TRBV4-2	TRBJ2-3	.	TGTGCCAGCAGTCCTAGCGGTGGCACAGATACGCAGTATTTT	CASSPSGGTDTQYF
.	TRBV5-1	TRBJ1-1	once	TGCGCCAGCAGCTTGGACAGACCGAACACTGAAGCTTTCTTT	CASSLDRPNTEAFF
.	TRBV28	TRBJ2-5	.	TGTGCCAGCAGTACAGGTGGGGAGACCCAGTACTTC	CASSTGGETQYF
.	TRBV5-6	TRBJ1-6	.	TGTGCCAGCAGCTTTGAAGCCTCCTATAATTCACCCCTCCACTTT	CASSFEASYNSPLHF
.	TRBV6-5	TRBJ1-1	.	TGTGCCAGCAGTACTCGAAACACTGAAGCTTTCTTT	CASSTRNTEAFF